Included here is one TCR beta chain sequence, with context. Its antigen remains unknown. Trimming shortened V by 3 bases and J by 5 bases, and 7 bases separated the two germline ends. The CDR3 spans 12 residues. From germline, CDR1 is SEHNR and CDR2 FQNEAQ (reference sequence). The sample originates from a study of CD8+CD57+ T cells in acquired aplastic anemia. Study conclusions and caveats: Roughly 31 CD8+ CDR3 sequences occurred in both the patients and the controls.

The template for TCR beta VDJ and CDR3 sequence profiling was genomic DNA. TCRdb reprocessed the reads with MiXCR, giving one entry per CDR3 protein. The sample has about 160,000 distinct CDR3 sequences, less than 60% seen once. CD8+CD57+ cell expansion, shown by flow cytometry, had occurred in the patients selected for sequencing. There was no therapy given to any patient before the blood sampling took place. This sequence joins TRBV7-9 and TRBJ1-1; D gene ambiguous. Sequenced input: sorted CD4+, CD8+, or CD8+CD57+ T cells (not recorded which) from PBMCs. This sequence was found in a human donor with aplastic anemia. The CDR3 reads CASSFGSTEAFF. The CDR3 DNA follows: TGTGCCAGCAGCTTTGGGTCAACTGAAGCTTTCTTT.